This T cell receptor (beta chain) was captured by sequencing in a study of cytomegalovirus exposure and HLA in healthy donors. Only a few counts were recorded for this clone. The PCR employed 60 Vbeta primers together with 13 Jbeta primers. Some clones are missing from TCRdb's copy, which holds only in-frame ones; the method was immunoSEQ multiplex PCR. This table has under 200,000 clones, 81% appearing once. The TCR sequence derives from a man aged 45 to 65 in good health and CMV-seropositive. Input material: PBMCs.

The CDR3, as DNA: TGTGCCAGCAGTTACTCCTTTCTGAACACTGAAGCTTTCTTT. It is translated as CASSYSFLNTEAFF. This chain links TRBV2 with TRBJ1-1, with no clear D. CDR1 is SNHLY, CDR2 FYNNEI, per germline. V lost 5 bases, J lost 0 bases, and 10 bases lay in between. CDR3 size: 14 residues.